This T cell receptor beta chain was found in a study of regulatory T cells in long-lasting Graves disease. At the level of the study: The study enrolled newly diagnosed Graves' patients on antithyroid drugs under 3 months.

Construction of the TCR beta libraries employed iRepertoire HTBI primers in conjunction with Arm-PCR of CDR3 regions. From the multiplex PCR reads, TCRdb called clonotypes with MiXCR, one entry per CDR3 protein. The sample records about 200,000 distinct CDR3 sequences, roughly 19% being singletons. The time point here: newly diagnosed GD, antithyroid drugs for less than 3 months. RNA from PBMCs was the source of the TCR library. This clonotype occurred many times. These same data were also listed under a study on T cells in Graves' hyperthyroidism and ophthalmopathy. As that study records: A set of HTBI primers served as the primers for a first-round RT-PCR of the TCR CDR3.

The sample consisted of peripheral blood mononuclear cells (PBMCs), taken at new diagnosis, from a patient treated with antithyroid drugs. The clonotype originates from a woman between 25 and 40 years old with Graves disease.

The CDR3 bases are TGCAGCGTGGGGACAGGGCTCAATCAGCCCCAGCATTTT. It codes for CSVGTGLNQPQHF. The chain carries TRBV29-1 and TRBJ1-5, with 9 positions matching TRBD1. With 6 bases clipped from V and 3 bases from J, the junction kept 3 bases outside the gene matches. Germline-derived CDR1 and CDR2 are SQVTM and ANQGSEA. The CDR3 totals 13 residues.